The 23 T cell receptor beta chains given below trace back to one sample, sequenced in a study of T cells after yellow fever vaccination. TCRdb fed the 5' RACE reads into MiXCR, producing one record per CDR3 protein. The table has 10,000 to 15,000 distinct CDR3 sequences, around 5.8% seen once. Here the sequenced sample was PBMCs, either bulk or a sorted T-cell subset (CD4+, CD8+, memory, or dextramer-sorted; not recorded which), taken on the day of the yellow fever booster vaccination. The source of these receptors is a man in his thirties or forties who received the YFV17D yellow fever vaccine.

This clonotype was detected many times. The V call is TRBV30, the J call TRBJ1-6; TRBD1 is a possible D gene (5 bases). CDR1 and CDR2 from the germline V gene are GTSNPN and SVGIG (reference sequence). This CDR3 has 13 residues. Deletions cut 1 base from V and 5 bases from J, with 6 bases between. This CDR3 reads CAWSETDNSPLHF. CDR3 bases: TGTGCCTGGAGTGAGACAGATAATTCACCCCTCCACTTT.

This clonotype occurred many times. The chain is built from TRBV9 and TRBJ2-5; the D is unclear. The V end lost 0 bases, the J end lost 2 bases, and 5 bases lay between the germline ends. The germline V gene encodes CDR1 SGDLS and CDR2 YYNGEE. The CDR3 consists of 13 residues. The CDR3 loop reads CASSVGGQETQYF. The CDR3 DNA reads TGTGCCAGCAGCGTAGGCGGTCAAGAGACCCAGTACTTC. Filled out from reference TRBV9 and TRBJ2-5, the complete variable domain reads DSGVTQTPKHLITATGQRVTLRCSPRSGDLSVYWYQQSLDQGLQFLIQYYNGEERAKGNILERFSAQQFPDLHSELNLSSLELGDSALYFCASSVGGQETQYFGPGTRLLVL.

By its share, this clonotype is medium-sized. The V and J genes are TRBV14 and TRBJ1-2; D gene uncertain. The germline V gene has CDR1 SGHDN and CDR2 FVKESK. The V and J ends lost 2 bases and 4 bases respectively, with 5 bases between them. This CDR3 has 12 residues. The CDR3 sequence: CASSQITYGYTF. For the CDR3, the DNA is TGTGCCAGCAGCCAAATCACCTATGGCTACACCTTC. The full variable domain, in which reference TRBV14 and TRBJ1-2 provide the parts outside the CDR3, is EAGVTQFPSHSVIEKGQTVTLRCDPISGHDNLYWYRRVMGKEIKFLLHFVKESKQDESGMPNNRFLAERTGGTYSTLKVQPAELEDSGVYFCASSQITYGYTFGSGTRLTVV.

This clonotype was recorded at least ten times. The chain uses TRBV15 and TRBJ1-3, with TRBD1 matching 8 bases. In germline, CDR1 is LNHNV, CDR2 YYDKDF (reference sequence). V lost 6 bases to trimming and J lost 0 bases; unmatched junction nucleotides: 7. The CDR3 length is 16 residues. The CDR3 DNA reads TGTGCCACCAGTTGGGGACAGGCTCTCTCTGGAAACACCATATATTTT. It codes for CATSWGQALSGNTIYF. The full variable domain, with the rest looked up from reference TRBV15 and TRBJ1-3, is DAMVIQNPRYQVTQFGKPVTLSCSQTLNHNVMYWYQQKSSQAPKLLFHYYDKDFNNEADTPDNFQSRRPNTSFCFLDIRSPGLGDTAMYLCATSWGQALSGNTIYFGEGSWLTVV.

This clonotype occurred many times. This chain connects TRBV9 to TRBJ2-6; the D gene is possibly TRBD1 (6 bases). The CDR3 runs 18 residues. The ends were cut back, 4 bases at V and 0 bases at J, with 17 bases in the middle. Germline loops: CDR1 SGDLS, CDR2 YYNGEE. The chain's CDR3 is CASSSHPTGGSGANVLTF. CDR3 DNA sequence: TGTGCCAGCAGCTCCCACCCGACAGGCGGCTCTGGGGCCAACGTCCTGACTTTC.

This clonotype was seen at least ten times. This chain uses TRBV5-5 with TRBJ2-5; D not resolved. Germline lookup yields CDR1 SGHKS and CDR2 YYEKEE (reference sequence). Trimming removed 4 bases from V and 4 bases from J, with 11 bases in between. The CDR3 runs 13 residues. The CDR3 reads CASSTDVGETQYF. Here the CDR3 DNA reads TGTGCCAGCAGCACTGACGTGGGAGAGACCCAGTACTTC.

This clonotype came up a few times. The rearrangement joins TRBV7-2 to TRBJ1-1; D is perhaps TRBD1 (6 bases). The CDR3 is made up of 14 amino acids. V lost 5 bases, J lost 1 base, and 11 bases lay in between. The germline V gene encodes CDR1 SGHTA and CDR2 FQGNSA. For the CDR3, the DNA is TGTGCCAGCAGCAGAGGACAGAGGAACACTGAAGCTTTCTTT. It translates to CASSRGQRNTEAFF.

This clonotype occurred many times. This chain connects TRBV29-1 to TRBJ2-2, with a tentative D call TRBD2 (6 bases). There are 14 residues in the CDR3. Germline V gene data show CDR1 as SQVTM and CDR2 as ANQGSEA. Between the trimmed V and J ends, which lost 7 bases and 1 base, there was a span of 13 bases. Here the CDR3 DNA reads TGCAGCGCCAACTTGGGGGGGAACACCGGGGAGCTGTTTTTT. It codes for CSANLGGNTGELFF.

This clonotype is labeled medium-sized. CDR3 bases: TGCGCCAGCAGCCAAGATTGGGGTGAGCAGTTCTTC. Its protein is CASSQDWGEQFF. The chain is built from TRBV4-3 and TRBJ2-1; D is ambiguous. The germline gives CDR1 LGHNA, CDR2 YSLEER. The V and J ends lost 0 bases and 9 bases respectively, with 6 bases between them. This CDR3 has 12 residues.

This clonotype is judged medium-sized (0.01 to 0.1%). The rearrangement joins TRBV6-5 to TRBJ2-3; TRBD2 might be the D (5 bases). Germline loops: CDR1 MNHEY, CDR2 SVGAGI. Trimming removed 1 base from V and 5 bases from J, with 28 bases in between. The CDR3 contains 20 residues. The CDR3 sequence is CASSYYPPGGFSSVLDTQYF. Here the CDR3 DNA reads TGTGCCAGCAGTTACTATCCGCCAGGCGGGTTTAGCTCGGTGTTAGATACGCAGTATTTT.

By its share, this clonotype is medium-sized. This chain joins TRBV9 and TRBJ2-7; 8 bases fit TRBD1. With V trimmed by 4 bases and J by 2 bases, 8 bases remained unmatched. Germline-derived CDR1 and CDR2 are SGDLS and YYNGEE. The length of the CDR3 is 15 residues. The CDR3 sequence: CASSQTGTGAYEQYF. CDR3 coding DNA: TGTGCCAGCAGCCAGACGGGGACAGGAGCCTACGAGCAGTACTTC.

By sample fraction, this clonotype is medium-sized. This rearrangement joins TRBV29-1 to TRBJ2-1, with D maybe TRBD1 (5 bases). CDR3 length: 14 amino acids. V shed 3 bases and J shed 4 bases, with 13 bases lying between them. Germline V gives CDR1 SQVTM, CDR2 ANQGSEA. The CDR3, as DNA: TGCAGCGTTGATACCCAGGGAACGTACAATGAGCAGTTCTTC. It yields the protein CSVDTQGTYNEQFF.

This clonotype appeared many times. This sequence joins TRBV19 and TRBJ2-6; the D gene is possibly TRBD1 (5 bases). Germline CDR1 and CDR2: LNHDA and SQIVND (reference sequence). The CDR3 is 16 amino acids. With 5 bases removed from V and 4 bases from J, the gap between germline ends came to 15 bases. The CDR3: CASSVSRASGANVLTF. CDR3 DNA sequence: TGTGCCAGTAGTGTCTCCAGGGCCTCCGGGGCCAACGTCCTGACTTTC.

The sample holds many counts of this clonotype. The CDR3 is CASSPSDLSYEQYF. DNA of the CDR3: TGTGCCAGCAGCCCTAGCGACTTATCCTACGAGCAGTACTTC. V gene TRBV7-3 combines with J gene TRBJ2-7; tentative D call: TRBD2 (6 bases). Germline CDR1 is SGHTA and CDR2 is FQGTGA. The CDR3 totals 14 residues. V was cut by 5 bases and J by 1 base, with 12 bases left in between.

This clonotype was observed many times. This chain uses TRBV15 with TRBJ1-3; D is unclear. Germline V lookup: CDR1 LNHNV, CDR2 YYDKDF (reference sequence). The V end was cut by 3 bases, the J end by 8 bases, with 8 bases between. The CDR3 consists of 12 residues. The CDR3 DNA is TGTGCCACCAGCAGCGCCCGTGACACCATATATTTT. This encodes CATSSARDTIYF. The variable domain in full, completed from reference TRBV15 and TRBJ1-3, reads DAMVIQNPRYQVTQFGKPVTLSCSQTLNHNVMYWYQQKSSQAPKLLFHYYDKDFNNEADTPDNFQSRRPNTSFCFLDIRSPGLGDTAMYLCATSSARDTIYFGEGSWLTVV.

This clonotype has ten or more counts. The chain carries TRBV2 and TRBJ2-3; no clear D. Germline CDR1 reads SNHLY; CDR2 reads FYNNEI. V gave up 5 bases and J gave up 6 bases, with 9 bases separating them. The CDR3 runs to 12 residues. CDR3 sequence (DNA): TGTGCCAGCAGTTACAGACTTGATACGCAGTATTTT. Translated, it gives CASSYRLDTQYF. The variable domain in full, completed from reference TRBV2 and TRBJ2-3, reads EPEVTQTPSHQVTQMGQEVILRCVPISNHLYFYWYRQILGQKVEFLVSFYNNEISEKSEIFDDQFSVERPDGSNFTLKIRSTKLEDSAMYFCASSYRLDTQYFGPGTRLTVL.

This clonotype was seen many times. The gene calls are TRBV5-6 and TRBJ1-1; D remains ambiguous. Deletions cut 4 bases from V and 5 bases from J, with 12 bases between. Germline CDR1 is SGHDT and CDR2 is YYEEEE. The CDR3 length is 13 residues. The CDR3 DNA sequence: TGTGCCAGCAGCGGGGAAGGGCGGACTGAAGCTTTCTTT. Its translation is CASSGEGRTEAFF.

This clonotype came up many times. The V and J genes are TRBV3-1 and TRBJ1-2; unclear D gene. V lost 1 base and J 8 bases, leaving 5 bases between the germline ends. CDR1 is LGHDT and CDR2 is YNNKEL in the germline V gene (reference sequence). The CDR3 is made up of 11 amino acids. Here the CDR3 DNA reads TGTGCCAGCAGCCAAGGGGGAGGCTACACCTTC. Translated: CASSQGGGYTF.

At least ten counts were recorded for this clonotype. The V and J genes are TRBV6-2 or TRBV6-3 and TRBJ1-2; D remains ambiguous. The CDR3 runs 11 residues. Germline CDR1 MNHEY, CDR2 SVGEGT. Trimming stripped 6 bases from V and 10 bases from J, with 12 bases between. The CDR3, as DNA: TGTGCCAGCAGACTAGATGCTACCTACACCTTC. Translating it yields CASRLDATYTF.

This clonotype rates as medium-sized (0.01 to 0.1%). CDR3 loop: CASTLGPWTYEQYF. The CDR3 DNA is TGTGCCAGCACCCTCGGACCCTGGACCTACGAGCAGTACTTC. V and J are TRBV5-5 and TRBJ2-7; D not resolved. Germline CDR1 SGHKS, CDR2 YYEKEE (reference sequence). The CDR3 totals 14 residues. V was pared by 6 bases and J by 2 bases, with 15 bases between.

This clonotype was observed many times. Here the CDR3 reads CASSQEVDSFYNEQFF. Written as DNA, the CDR3 is TGTGCCAGCAGCCAAGAAGTGGACAGTTTTTACAATGAGCAGTTCTTC. The chain is built from TRBV4-2 and TRBJ2-1; perhaps TRBD1 as D (6 bases). Germline V gene data show CDR1 as LGHNA and CDR2 as YNFKEQ. The V gene lost 0 bases and the J gene lost 4 bases, with 13 bases spanning the gap. This CDR3 is built from 16 residues.

This clonotype was detected a few times. The rearrangement joins TRBV11-2 to TRBJ2-1, with 8 bases aligning to TRBD2. The CDR3 is 15 residues long. Germline values: CDR1 SGHAT, CDR2 FQNNGV. V shed 3 bases, J shed 5 bases, and the junction held 6 bases outside the gene matches. The CDR3, as DNA: TGTGCCAGCAGCTTGGCTAGCGGGTTCAACAATGAGCAGTTCTTC. This gives the protein CASSLASGFNNEQFF.

In its sample, this clonotype ranks as medium-sized. This chain connects TRBV5-1 to TRBJ1-4; 7 nucleotides match TRBD1. The CDR3 is 17 residues long. V was pared by 1 base and J by 0 bases, with 6 bases of the junction left unmatched. Per germline, CDR1 SGHRS and CDR2 YFSETQ. The CDR3 bases are TGCGCCAGCAGCTTGAGGGGACAGACAGCAACTAATGAAAAACTGTTTTTT. It yields the protein CASSLRGQTATNEKLFF. Based on the CDR3 plus reference TRBV5-1 and TRBJ1-4, the full variable domain is KAGVTQTPRYLIKTRGQQVTLSCSPISGHRSVSWYQQTPGQGLQFLFEYFSETQRNKGNFPGRFSGRQFSNSRSEMNVSTLELGDSALYLCASSLRGQTATNEKLFFGSGTQLSVL.